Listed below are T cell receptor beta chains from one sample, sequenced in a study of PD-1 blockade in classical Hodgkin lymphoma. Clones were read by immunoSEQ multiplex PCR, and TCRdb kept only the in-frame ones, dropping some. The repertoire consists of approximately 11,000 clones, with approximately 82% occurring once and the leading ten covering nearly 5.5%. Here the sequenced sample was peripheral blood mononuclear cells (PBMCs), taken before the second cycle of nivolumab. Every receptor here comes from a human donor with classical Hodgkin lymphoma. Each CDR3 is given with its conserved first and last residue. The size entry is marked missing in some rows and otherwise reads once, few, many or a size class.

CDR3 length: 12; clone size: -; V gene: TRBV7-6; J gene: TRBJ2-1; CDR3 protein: CASSENLNEQFF
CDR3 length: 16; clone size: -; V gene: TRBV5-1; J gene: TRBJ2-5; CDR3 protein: CASRGPRTSVQETQYF
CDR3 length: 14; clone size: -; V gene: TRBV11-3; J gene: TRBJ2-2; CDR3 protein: CASSLVVGTGELFF
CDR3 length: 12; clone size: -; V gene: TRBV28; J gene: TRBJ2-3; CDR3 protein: CAGGSSTDTQYF
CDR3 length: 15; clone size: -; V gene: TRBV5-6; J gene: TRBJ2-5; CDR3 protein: CATTVARRGKETQYF
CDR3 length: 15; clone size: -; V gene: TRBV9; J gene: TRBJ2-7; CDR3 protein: CASSVGGGLGYEQYF
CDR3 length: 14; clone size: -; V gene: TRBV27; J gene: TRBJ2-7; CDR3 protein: CASRGLAGYYEQYF
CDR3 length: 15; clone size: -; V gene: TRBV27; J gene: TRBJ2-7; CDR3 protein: CASSFLRGLDYEQYF
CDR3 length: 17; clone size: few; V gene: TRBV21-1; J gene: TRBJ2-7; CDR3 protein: CASSKKGAGTGDNEQYF
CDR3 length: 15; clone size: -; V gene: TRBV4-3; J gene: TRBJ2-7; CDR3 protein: CASSPWTGGMYEQYF
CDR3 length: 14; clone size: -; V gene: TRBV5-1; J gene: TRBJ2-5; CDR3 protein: CATRTGGMGETQYF
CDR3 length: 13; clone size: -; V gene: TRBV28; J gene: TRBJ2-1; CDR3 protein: CASSGQENGEQFF
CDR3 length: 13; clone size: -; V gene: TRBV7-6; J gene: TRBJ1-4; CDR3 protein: CASSLDPNEKLFF
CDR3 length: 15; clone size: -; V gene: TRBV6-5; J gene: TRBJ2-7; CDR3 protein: CASSAQGFTFYEQYF
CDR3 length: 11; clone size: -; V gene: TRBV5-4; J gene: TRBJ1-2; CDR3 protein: CASSRYYGYTF
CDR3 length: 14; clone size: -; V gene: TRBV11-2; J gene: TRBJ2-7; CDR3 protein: CASSEDGRPYEQYF
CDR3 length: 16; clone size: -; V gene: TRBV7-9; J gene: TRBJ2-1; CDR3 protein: CASSFRGSSSYNEQFF
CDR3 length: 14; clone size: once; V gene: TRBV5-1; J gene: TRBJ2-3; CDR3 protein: CASSTLGGTDTQYF
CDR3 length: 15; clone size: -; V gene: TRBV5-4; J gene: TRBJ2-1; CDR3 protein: CATRRQGVGNNEQFF
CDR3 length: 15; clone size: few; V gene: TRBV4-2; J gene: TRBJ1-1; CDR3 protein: CASSQDLTRTGLSFF
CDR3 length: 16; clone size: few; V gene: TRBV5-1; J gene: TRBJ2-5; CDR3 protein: CASSPGTGGAWETQYF
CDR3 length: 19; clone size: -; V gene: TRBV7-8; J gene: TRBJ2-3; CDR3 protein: CASSPRPTSVTSSTDTQYF
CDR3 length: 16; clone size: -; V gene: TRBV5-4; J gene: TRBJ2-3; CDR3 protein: CASSRRLAGGTDTQYF
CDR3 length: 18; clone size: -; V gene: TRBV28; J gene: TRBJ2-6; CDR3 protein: CASSLRDRGFIGANVLTF
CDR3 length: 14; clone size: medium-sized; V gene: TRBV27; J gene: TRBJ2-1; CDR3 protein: CASSPRDGYNEQFF
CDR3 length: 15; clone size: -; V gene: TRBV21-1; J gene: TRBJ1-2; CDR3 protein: CASSFGTAFFPGYTF
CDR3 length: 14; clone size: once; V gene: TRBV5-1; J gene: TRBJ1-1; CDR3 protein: CASSSPGQGTEAFF
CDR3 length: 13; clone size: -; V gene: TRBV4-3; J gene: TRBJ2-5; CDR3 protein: CASSQDGEETQYF
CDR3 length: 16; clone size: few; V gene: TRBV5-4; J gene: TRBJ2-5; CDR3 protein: CASSLGDSGSGETQYF
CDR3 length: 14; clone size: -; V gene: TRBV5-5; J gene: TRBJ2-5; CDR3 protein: CASSLGAPQETQYF
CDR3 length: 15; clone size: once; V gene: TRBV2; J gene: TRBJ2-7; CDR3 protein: CASTESFGSSYEQYF
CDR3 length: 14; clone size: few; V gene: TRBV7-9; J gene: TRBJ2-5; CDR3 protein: CASSRRDREETQYF
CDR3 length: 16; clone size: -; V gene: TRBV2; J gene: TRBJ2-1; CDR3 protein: CASSEPRDSPYNEQFF
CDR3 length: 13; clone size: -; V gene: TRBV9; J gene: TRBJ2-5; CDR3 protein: CASSQRGEETQYF
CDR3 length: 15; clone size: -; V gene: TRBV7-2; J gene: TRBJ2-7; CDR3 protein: CASSLGWQGNYEQYF
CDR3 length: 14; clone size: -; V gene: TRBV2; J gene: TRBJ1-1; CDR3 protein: CAHRMGRMNTEAFF
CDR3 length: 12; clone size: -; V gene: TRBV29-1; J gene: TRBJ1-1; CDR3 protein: CSVWRRSTEAFF
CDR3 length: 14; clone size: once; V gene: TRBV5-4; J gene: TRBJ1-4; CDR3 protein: CASSLGAVREKLFF
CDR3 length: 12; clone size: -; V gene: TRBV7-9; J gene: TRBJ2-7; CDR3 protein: CASTQDRLGQYF
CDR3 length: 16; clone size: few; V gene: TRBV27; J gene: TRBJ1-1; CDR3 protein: CASSLTDRGENMLAFF
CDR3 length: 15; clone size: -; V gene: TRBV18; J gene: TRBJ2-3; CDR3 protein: CASSPRQGSADTQYF
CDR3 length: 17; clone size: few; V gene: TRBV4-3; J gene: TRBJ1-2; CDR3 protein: CASSQSPSLGVSQGYTF
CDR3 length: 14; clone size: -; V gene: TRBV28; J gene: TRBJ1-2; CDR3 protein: CASSLPQGVNGYTF
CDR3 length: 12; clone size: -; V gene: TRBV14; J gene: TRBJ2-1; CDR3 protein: CASSQVYNEQFF
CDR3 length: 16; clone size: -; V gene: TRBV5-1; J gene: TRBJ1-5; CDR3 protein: CASSLDGRGGNQPQHF
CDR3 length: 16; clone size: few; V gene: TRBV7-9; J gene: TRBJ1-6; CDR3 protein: CASSLDGFSYNSPLHF
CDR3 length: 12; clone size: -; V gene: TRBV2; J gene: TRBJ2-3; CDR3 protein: CASSGGTDTQYF
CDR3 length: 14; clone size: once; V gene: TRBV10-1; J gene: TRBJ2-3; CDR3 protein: CASSTGSSTDTQYF
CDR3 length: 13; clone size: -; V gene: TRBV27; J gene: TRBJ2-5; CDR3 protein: CASSLGQQETQYF
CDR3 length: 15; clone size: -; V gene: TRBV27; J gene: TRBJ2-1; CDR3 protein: CASSAGTSGSNEQFF
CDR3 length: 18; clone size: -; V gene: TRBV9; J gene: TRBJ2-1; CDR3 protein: CASSVGSMSAYSYNEQFF
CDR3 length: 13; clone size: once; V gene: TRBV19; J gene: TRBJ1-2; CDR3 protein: CASSIADRAGYTF
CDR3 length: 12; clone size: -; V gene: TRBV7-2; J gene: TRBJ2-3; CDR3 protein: CASSLFADTQYF